This T cell receptor (beta chain) was found in a study of T cell changes during pregnancy in multiple sclerosis (dated by TCRdb to about 2019). Broadly, across the study: Changes in the T cell repertoire over the course of pregnancy were examined in this study in women with multiple sclerosis.

As to this clone: Its specific antigen is unknown. No much larger clone is present one base from it, and per-base qualities are unavailable.

The protocol used for the library was the immunoSEQ multiplex PCR assay. What TCRdb holds here is the immuneACCESS table cut down to in-frame rearrangements. Part of the clones is not present; checked against another copy, under half of the missing clones reflect an unresolved V gene, and the others are unexplained. The sample table records around 56,000 clones; about 85% of these occur just once. The ten biggest clones cover 0.38% of the sample. Material: CD4+ T cells from peripheral blood mononuclear cells, obtained in the third trimester of pregnancy. The TCR originated in a female donor with multiple sclerosis, enrolled in a pregnancy study.

The DNA sequence is TGTGCCAGCAGTGATCAATCCTACGAGCAGTACTTC. The encoded protein is CASSDQSYEQYF. The chain joins TRBV2 to TRBJ2-7, with no D gene named confidently. CDR1 SNHLY and CDR2 FYNNEI were looked up in the germline V gene. V loses 3 bases, J loses 1 base, and the germline ends lie 4 bases apart. The CDR3, cysteine through phenylalanine, is 12 amino acids long. Only the CDR3 region is kept as DNA, spanning 36 bases read in frame from base 1.